This T cell receptor beta chain was recorded in a study of PD-L1 blockade in urothelial cancer. Study information: Patients took up atezolizumab around 2014 at 1,200 mg intravenously every 3 weeks. The study, taken as a whole, reports: Durable benefit accompanied greater 3-week expansion of tumor-associated blood clones.

TCRdb's copy holds only in-frame clones and misses some; the assay was immunoSEQ multiplex PCR. The repertoire holds 95,000 or so clones, with roughly 87% as singletons. Specified time point: pretreatment peripheral blood. As for this clone: The antigen is not known.

V lost 5 bases to trimming and J lost 9 bases; unmatched junction nucleotides: 15. The length of the CDR3 is 15 residues. Germline V gene lookup returns CDR1 MDHEN and CDR2 SYDVKM. The specimen was PBMCs, collected around atezolizumab (anti-PD-L1) treatment. The chain has TRBV28 and TRBJ2-7, with 8 bases aligning to TRBD1. The TCR was taken from a man in his sixties with urothelial cancer. The CDR3 DNA is TGTGCCAGCAGTGTCCCAGGGACAGGCCAAAAATGGCAGTACTTC. This codes for CASSVPGTGQKWQYF.